This T cell receptor (beta chain) was profiled in a study of shared clonotypes between healthy human individuals. Overall study: Per donor, CD8 memory used one plate, CD8 naive used two, CD4 memory used three and CD4 naive used three.

V was clipped by 1 base and J by 6 bases; unmatched bases: 13. This CDR3 comprises 17 residues. CDR1 is SGHRS, CDR2 YFSETQ, per germline. All of the donors resided in Nashville, Tennessee, and each was a Caucasian adult. Findings of the study overall: Generally, estimated richness proved larger in naive subsets than it did in memory subsets. A reduction in generation probabilities was seen for non-shared clonotypes relative to those shared by all four donors.

Repertoires were generated with immunoSEQ multiplex PCR, while TCRdb's copy carries only in-frame clones and drops some. The sample lists about 2.3 million clones; more than 85% were seen once. Points on this clone: Its cognate antigen is unknown.

The TCR comes from a man between 18 and 35 years old in good health. Some clones in this sample may be carry-over from other donors' samples. Material: naive CD4+ T cells from PBMCs. Subset given: CD45RA+ positively selected. The V call is TRBV5-1, the J call TRBJ2-1; 7 positions agree with TRBD1. CDR3 sequence: CASSLYRDSVTSNEQFF. In DNA, the CDR3 is TGCGCCAGCAGCTTGTACCGGGACAGCGTTACCTCCAATGAGCAGTTCTTC.